Sequencing of this T cell receptor beta chain was carried out in a study of shared clonotypes between healthy human individuals. Study-wide results and caveats: All-four-donor shared clonotypes had higher generation probabilities than non-shared clonotypes did.

Researchers partitioned CD4+ cells into CD45RA+ naive and CD45RA-negative memory subsets. Note on this clone: The antigen remains unidentified.

The assay was immunoSEQ multiplex PCR, and TCRdb's table has in-frame clones only and misses some. This table has roughly 2.4 million clones, about 94% appearing once. From germline, CDR1 is SQVTM and CDR2 ANQGSEA. J was trimmed by 7 bases and V by 4 bases; bases with no gene match: 9. CDR3 length equals 15 residues. The sequence derives from a man younger than 30 in good health. V gene TRBV29-1 combines with J gene TRBJ2-2, with 10 positions matching TRBD2. Material for sequencing was naive CD4+ T cells sorted from blood. Subset defined: CD45RA+ positively selected. Here the CDR3 reads CSVAIPSGSIGELFF. The CDR3 nucleotides read TGCAGCGTTGCTATCCCTAGCGGGAGTATCGGGGAGCTGTTTTTT.